The text below deals with one T cell receptor (beta chain). No antigen is known for it. Generated by immunoSEQ multiplex PCR, the TCRdb table keeps only in-frame clones and is missing some. Found here are approximately 92,000 clones, 83% of them singletons; the top ten hold approximately 8%. The entry originates in a study of a mutant IDH1 vaccine in newly diagnosed glioma. Study-level information: Patients arrived already treated with radiotherapy, temozolomide, or both, most having had both. Study-wide points: Vaccine-induced immune responses were detected in approximately 93% of patients. Changes in top peripheral clonotypes did not appear linked to pseudoprogression.

Germline-derived CDR1 and CDR2 are SEHNR and FQNEAQ (reference sequence). The CDR3 is 12 amino acids. V was trimmed by 9 bases and J by 0 bases, leaving 8 bases between them. Noted time point: baseline, week 1 (first vaccination visit). Treatment described: pre-vaccination baseline after standard-of-care therapy. Patients carried new grade 3 or 4 IDH1-mutant astrocytomas lacking nuclear ATRX. The sequences come from PBMCs, collected from a glioma patient treated with radiotherapy, temozolomide or both. This sequence joins TRBV7-9 and TRBJ1-1; no firm D call. The origin of this receptor is a woman aged 45-65 years with glioma. CDR3 protein: CASRWMNTEAFF. DNA for the CDR3: TGTGCCAGTCGGTGGATGAACACTGAAGCTTTCTTT.